This TCR beta chain was identified in a study of cytomegalovirus exposure and HLA in healthy donors (TCRdb year 2017). About the full investigation: An earlier analysis of approximately 590 of the donors reported 250 to 300 Gb of sequence data and around 120 million unique TCR beta sequences from about 179 million T cells. Among under 450 genotyped donors of the cohort, an average of 235,054 unique TCR beta nucleotide sequences were sequenced per donor, roughly a sixth of them non-productive. Rather than drawing on any new phenotypic data, the later analysis identified candidate immune exposures from TCR beta sequences and the way those sequences occurred across donors. To study patterns of TCR occurrence, a later analysis re-analyzed previously published TCR beta repertoires from around 670 donors and added high-resolution HLA genotyping. Along with the roughly 610-subject first cohort, a separate validation cohort of over a hundred different subjects was used. The study combined high-throughput TCR immunosequencing, statistical association of individual TCRs with disease status, and machine learning to predict cytomegalovirus infection status. An early release that covered about 600 HLA-typed donors contained around 300 gigabases of sequencing data and around 80 million unique TCR sequences. Roughly five DR-DQ haplotypes were handled as single units for association and clustering because linkage in the cohort was strong. The number of donors typed differed by locus, with about 629-630 for A, B, C, DRB1 and DQB1, more than 500 for DQA1, about 610 for DPA1, and 400 to 490 for DPB1. The study aimed to test whether signatures of past pathogen exposure could be identified by cataloging public T cell receptors. The genetic ancestry cluster associated with self-reported Caucasian donors included over 80% of the roughly 400 genotyped donors. Every discovery cohort repertoire had been produced on one sequencing platform. The T cell repertoires of some 670 subjects were profiled by immunosequencing and related to cytomegalovirus serostatus. HLA typing included class I and class II loci at four-digit resolution. Donor age, sex, ethnicity and CMV serostatus were collected together with the repertoire data. A later genetic analysis used genome-wide SNP genotypes for about 60% of the roughly 700 donors, treating that subset as a discovery cohort. An earlier analysis of 500 to 750 of the donors applied high-throughput TCR beta sequencing to assess whether each TCR beta V gene segment acted as functional or pseudogenic.

The CDR3 spans 14 residues, from the cysteine through the phenylalanine. Of the read, only the CDR3 DNA is kept; its 42 bases are in frame from base 1. V was cut back by 2 bases and J by 0 bases, leaving a gap of 8 bases between them. The germline V gene encodes CDR1 SGDLS and CDR2 YYNGEE. The cohort comprised more than 550 healthy bone marrow donors. At the time of sampling, every cohort member was nominally healthy, though immune exposures that went unrecorded were likely present. The donor tested CMV seropositive and was one of the 289 seropositive cohort members. A peripheral blood sample was collected from each donor, and TCR beta sequencing was performed on peripheral blood mononuclear cells. The Qiagen DNeasy Blood Extraction Kit was used to extract genomic DNA from the blood cell samples. The investigation overall reported the following: A later analysis found that most CMV-associated TCR beta chains appeared HLA-restricted, with HLA associations seemingly driven largely by CMV exposure. An association between a missense DCLRE1C variant and V-gene and J-gene trimming of TCR beta chains was found in a later genetic analysis and replicated in an independent cohort. A later genetic analysis reported fewer N-insertions in productive TCRs among donors in an Asian-associated ancestry cluster than the roughly 670-donor mean. Cytomegalovirus status was reported to be diagnosed by the classifier with high specificity and sensitivity in both the original and validation cohorts. CMV serostatus was the only immune exposure information available for the cohort. Correlated functional status among segregating V segments might be attributable to linkage disequilibrium, but an unknown experimental factor could not be ruled out. Across donors, most TCR sequences were observed very rarely, whereas some public TCRs were present in many individuals. The study listed 150 to 200 TCR beta chains as associated with cytomegalovirus. A further reported finding was that TCR beta sequences accurately predicted the HLA-A and HLA-B alleles for most subjects in the first cohort. Some IMGT-functional V segments, including TRBV6-2 and TRBV6-3, could not be told apart with the 87-base-pair reads, so those segments were excluded. A few of the identified cytomegalovirus-associated TCR beta chains were confirmed in vitro to be specific for cytomegalovirus antigens. In a later analysis, TCR association rates were found to vary across HLA loci, with the most associated TCRs seen for DRB1 alleles and the fewest for HLA-C alleles. An earlier analysis of approximately 540 of the donors showed that most TCR beta V segments appeared in productive rearrangements either about 87% or about 30% of the time, which broadly matched IMGT annotations. It was suggested by the authors that the approach could potentially be generalized to other disease states and immunological phenotypes. In a later analysis, around 15,000 TCR beta sequences were associated with specific HLA alleles at a false discovery rate of 0.05. Because some donors lacked HLA typing at each locus, the association tests relied only on the typed subset. Strong co-occurrence of HLA alleles, especially DR and DQ, made assigning TCR associations to individual alleles difficult. A later analysis reported that several top co-occurrence clusters appeared linked to parvovirus B19, influenza, CMV and Epstein-Barr virus. This cohort had only TCR beta chains sequenced, and the lack of alpha or paired-chain data limited which features could be detected. The presence/absence analyses assumed that sequencing depth was roughly uniform across donors, and that assumption may not be true. In a later analysis, HLA-associated TCR beta chains were found to be more clonally expanded and to have lower generation probabilities than equally common non-associated chains. The earlier analysis of approximately 590 of the donors excluded some 15 rarely observed V segments, including chromosome 9 orphons, because counts were too low. A group of highly shared sequence variants was considered likely to be a technical artifact of the sequencing pipeline.

Library preparation employed the immunoSEQ multiplex PCR assay. A mixture of 60 forward primers for TCR Vbeta segments and 13 reverse primers for TCR Jbeta segments was used in the multiplex PCR. The CDR3 region of rearranged TCR beta genes was amplified from genomic DNA with a multiplex PCR assay. The amplified TCR beta libraries were sequenced on the Illumina HiSeq System as 87-base-pair reads. As for the original processing: Across the 500 to 700 repertoires, a later analysis counted some 81 million unique TCR beta chains, 9 million to 14 million of which were shared by at least two donors. A nearest-neighbor algorithm error-corrected the raw reads and collapsed the reads into unique sequences, merging closely related sequences to remove PCR and sequencing errors. CDR3 sequences were aligned to IMGT reference sequences to assign V, D and J gene segments. Each retained sequence needed at least a six-nucleotide match to both a V gene segment and a J gene segment. Rearrangements were classified as productive when the CDR3 lacked stop codons and remained in frame with V and J, and all other rearrangements were classified as non-productive. Following IMGT convention, CDR3 was defined as the stretch from the second conserved V-encoded cysteine to the conserved J-encoded phenylalanine. Sequences without an unambiguous match to a single V gene segment were excluded from the earlier analysis of about 600 of the donors. In an earlier analysis of 587 of the donors, a V segment was called functional when productive rearrangements were above 56.7%, and segregating when the standard deviation between donors exceeded 5%. A statistical classification framework was built for diagnosing cytomegalovirus status from the catalog of TCR beta chain sequences. V and J gene assignment, in a later analysis, came from comparing TCR nucleotide sequences with IMGT/GENE-DB human TR gene sequences. A later analysis assigned CDR3 sequences and most-parsimonious VDJ recombination scenarios with the TCRdist pipeline. In a later analysis, each TCR beta chain was defined by its CDR3 amino acid sequence together with its V-gene family, and reads lacking a unique V-gene family were excluded. In a later analysis, 450 to 600 highly shared, low-generation-probability nucleotide sequences were removed to address suspected cross-contamination and a sequencing artifact. In a later analysis, a clonal expansion index for each public chain was calculated from normalized within-repertoire ranks of inferred template counts. In a later analysis, generation probabilities were computed using a VDJ recombination model fitted to out-of-frame rearrangements, and the results were checked against IGoR. In a later analysis, TCR-TCR, TCR-HLA and TCR-CMV co-occurrence was scored with hypergeometric tests, and a repertoire-size bias correction was applied to TCR pairs. In a later analysis, false discovery rates were estimated by permuting HLA or CMV assignments 20 times. A later analysis grouped co-occurring TCRs with DBSCAN, adding TCRdist sequence similarity when clustering within HLA-allele-positive subsets. Repertoires with fewer than 30,000 or more than 120,000 public chains were left out of co-occurrence clustering, as were a few repertoires with anomalous nucleotide sharing. This is the immuneACCESS table as TCRdb keeps it, with only in-frame sequences that have V and J called. A part of the clones is gone; compared with another copy, unresolved V genes explain less than half, and the rest is unexplained. V and J calls and clone size are given by that table; D and trimming were obtained from the DNA. This sample lists 95,000 to 130,000 clones; about 79% were detected once. The top ten clonotypes cover over 3.5% of the sample.

In this sample, this clone turned up once. This receptor's antigen is unknown. Within one base of it there is no much larger clone, and no base qualities were kept. This chain is built from TRBV9 and TRBJ1-1, with no reliable assignment of the D segment. The TCR sequence derives from a man under 40 in good health and CMV-seropositive. The source material was PBMCs. The CDR3 region: CASSVGEMNTEAFF. The DNA sequence is TGTGCCAGCAGCGTTGGGGAGATGAACACTGAAGCTTTCTTT.